This TCR beta chain was profiled in a study of shared clonotypes between healthy human individuals. At the level of the study: The composition of the donors was two women and a few men aged 18 to 49.

Study-wide points: Around 5.3% of naive CD4 clonotypes were shared across a handful of donors.

The method was immunoSEQ multiplex PCR; TCRdb's version includes in-frame clones alone and lacks a portion of them. The data show some 2 million clones, with approximately 95% seen just once and 1.1% held by the top ten. Germline CDR1 and CDR2: SGHVS and FNYEAQ. The CDR3 loop spans 13 amino acids. With 8 bases removed from V and 1 base from J, the gap between germline ends came to 12 bases. Only CD45RO-negative cells positively selected for CCR7 counted as naive CD8 cells, so terminally differentiated effector memory CD45RA+ cells were excluded. This clone was recorded once. Its target is not known. The receptor comes from a man in his late teens or twenties in good health. The chain combines TRBV7-6 with TRBJ2-7, with D possibly being TRBD1 (5 bases). Source material: naive CD8+ T cells sorted from blood. The DNA for the CDR3 is TGTGCCAGCGCCGTGGCAGGGTCCTACGAGCAGTACTTC. Protein product: CASAVAGSYEQYF.